Below, one TCR beta chain is given with its context. This specimen belongs to a study of blood T cell repertoires in COVID-19. Study-wide context: From the United States, Italy and Spain came samples of acute and convalescent COVID-19. T cells, B-cell-depleted T cells, or PBMCs provided the cDNA or gDNA that served as material.

Study processing details: Scientists estimated how many nucleated cells there were by amplifying reference gene primers. The method was immunoSEQ multiplex PCR; TCRdb's version includes in-frame clones alone and lacks a portion of them. V and J calls plus clone size are reproduced from that table; the DNA served to infer D and trimming. The sample lists more than 65,000 clones, 75% to 80% occurring once. The CDR3 has 17 amino acids. Germline CDR1 and CDR2: LGHNT and FRNRAP. Trimming took off 5 bases at V and 0 bases at J, with 18 bases between the two ends. The J gene is TRBJ2-3, the V gene TRBV12-5, with D perhaps matching TRBD2 (7 bases). The sequence derives from a human donor in a cohort sampled during active COVID-19. What was sequenced was peripheral blood. In DNA form, the CDR3 reads TGTGCTAGTGGTCTTGGGGTGAGCGGGACAAGCACAGATACGCAGTATTTT. Translation: CASGLGVSGTSTDTQYF.